Sequencing of this T cell receptor beta chain was carried out in a study of siplizumab effects on memory and regulatory T cells. General study points: The study found that mappable alloreactive CD4+ clones averaged around 69% Treg-derived with siplizumab and more than 25% in controls.

Germline V CDR1 and CDR2: SGHDT, YYEEEE. CDR3 size: 15 residues. V shed 4 bases, J shed 3 bases, and the junction held 8 bases outside the gene matches. TCR templates, 75,000 to 100,000 per sample, were assayed. Here immunoSEQ multiplex PCR was the method, and the copy in TCRdb shows in-frame clones only, minus some. The sample consists of 80,000 to 130,000 clones, 80% to 95% of them appearing once. Regarding this clone: Its specificity is unknown.

This TCR came from a human donor in good health. Some clones in this sample may be carry-over from other donors' samples. The sample comprised CD4+ T cells sorted from blood. This rearrangement joins TRBV5-6 to TRBJ1-1; 8 bases are shared with TRBD1. The CDR3 DNA sequence: TGTGCCAGCAGCACGGGTAGACAGGGGTACACTGAAGCTTTCTTT. As protein: CASSTGRQGYTEAFF.